Sequencing of this T cell receptor beta chain was carried out in a study of PD-L1 blockade in urothelial cancer. Study-wide context: A median blood sample held approximately 140,000 T cells and tens of thousands of unique TCRs.

Time point indicated: pretreatment peripheral blood. Produced via immunoSEQ multiplex PCR; TCRdb's table is partial and in-frame only. In the table there are about 50,000 clones, around 84% of which are singletons. A single count supports this clone. Per the germline V gene, CDR1 is LNHDA and CDR2 is SQIVND (reference sequence). V was clipped by 6 bases and J by 4 bases, with 21 bases between them. This CDR3 comprises 16 residues. The chain carries TRBV19 and TRBJ1-2; D might be TRBD1 (6 bases). The sample was PBMCs, taken around atezolizumab (anti-PD-L1) treatment. This clonotype was obtained from a man in his 60s with urothelial cancer. The CDR3 DNA reads TGTGCCAGTAGGGAAGGGGGTAAACCGTCGCGCTATGGCTACACCTTC. This sequence encodes CASREGGKPSRYGYTF. The variable domain in full, with the rest retrieved from reference TRBV19 and TRBJ1-2, is DGGITQSPKYLFRKEGQNVTLSCEQNLNHDAMYWYRQDPGQGLRLIYYSQIVNDFQKGDIAEGYSVSREKKESFPLTVTSAQKNPTAFYLCASREGGKPSRYGYTFGSGTRLTVV.